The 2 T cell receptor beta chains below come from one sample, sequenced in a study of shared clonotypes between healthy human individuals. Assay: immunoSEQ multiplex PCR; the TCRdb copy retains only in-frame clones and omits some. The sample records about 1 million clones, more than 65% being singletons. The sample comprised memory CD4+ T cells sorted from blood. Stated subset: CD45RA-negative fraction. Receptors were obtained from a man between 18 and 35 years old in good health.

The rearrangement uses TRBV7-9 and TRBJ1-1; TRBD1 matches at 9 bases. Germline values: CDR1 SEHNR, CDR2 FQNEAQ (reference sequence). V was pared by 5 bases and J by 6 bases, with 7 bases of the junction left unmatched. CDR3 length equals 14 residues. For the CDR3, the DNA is TGTGCCAGCAGCACAGGGGGCTTGTCGGCTGAAGCTTTCTTT. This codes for CASSTGGLSAEAFF.

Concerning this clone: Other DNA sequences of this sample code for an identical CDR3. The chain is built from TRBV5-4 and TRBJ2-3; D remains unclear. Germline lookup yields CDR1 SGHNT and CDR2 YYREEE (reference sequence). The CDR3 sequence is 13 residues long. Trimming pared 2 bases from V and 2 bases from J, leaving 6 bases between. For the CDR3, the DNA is TGTGCCAGCAGCTTACCGAACACAGATACGCAGTATTTT. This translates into CASSLPNTDTQYF.